Here is one TCR beta chain with its context. Its target is unknown. The data derive from a study of molecular identifiers for immune sequencing clone quantification. Trimming cost V 0 bases and J 6 bases, with 14 bases left between them. The CDR3 length is 14 residues. Per the germline V gene, CDR1 is DFQATT and CDR2 is SNEGSKA (reference sequence). Methods described previously were used for bulk TCR libraries, and listed TCR primers were applied. TCRdb analysed the PCR reads with MiXCR anew, one entry per CDR3 protein. The sample lists about half a million distinct CDR3 sequences; about 26% were seen once. General study findings and limits: The share of molecules held by clones above 20 RNA copies was over 98% in effector cells and under 1% in naive cells. For highly expanded clones, sizes could be underestimated when identical TCR molecules share a barcode.

The TCR comes from a human donor in good health. Some libraries in this study had Jurkat cell RNA spiked in. This chain joins TRBV20-1 and TRBJ1-2; D not resolved. Input material: naive CD8+ T cells from blood, with Jurkat cell RNA spiked in. Noted subset: FACS-sorted CD8+CD4-CCR7+CD45RA+ naive T cells. CDR3 loop: CSARDLGRYDGYTF. The CDR3 bases are TGCAGTGCTAGAGATCTGGGCAGGTACGATGGCTACACCTTC.